The 13 T cell receptor beta chains presented below share a single source sample, sequenced in a study of blood T cell repertoires in COVID-19. TCRdb keeps only in-frame clones here, not all; method: immunoSEQ multiplex PCR. The repertoire holds 150,000 to 200,000 clones, with about 80% as singletons. What was sequenced was peripheral blood. These receptors were collected from a human donor with acute or convalescent COVID-19. The donor label of this sample is uncertain.

The chain recombines TRBV3-1 (or the pseudogene TRBV3-2) with TRBJ2-1, with 7 nucleotides matching TRBD2. The germline CDR1 and CDR2 sequences are LGHDT and YNNKEL (reference sequence). Unmatched junction bases numbered 9, after V lost 2 bases and J lost 5 bases. The CDR3 has 16 amino acids. CDR3 bases: TGTGCCAGCAGCCAAAGGGAGGGGCGCCCCCACAATGAGCAGTTCTTC. Residues: CASSQREGRPHNEQFF.

The chain carries TRBV7-6 and TRBJ1-4; weak D call: TRBD1 (5 bases). In germline, CDR1 is SGHVS, CDR2 FNYEAQ. CDR3 length equals 15 residues. Trimming took off 1 base at V and 1 base at J, with 7 bases between the two ends. The CDR3 here is CASSLVGGTNEKLFF. The CDR3 DNA follows: TGTGCCAGCAGCTTAGTGGGGGGAACTAATGAAAAACTGTTTTTT.

This rearrangement joins TRBV3-1 (or the pseudogene TRBV3-2) to TRBJ2-7, with 10 bases aligning to TRBD1. The CDR3 is 15 residues long. CDR1 and CDR2 from the germline V gene are LGHDT and YNNKEL (reference sequence). Losses at the gene ends were 4 bases for V and 0 bases for J; bases not matched to a gene: 3. The CDR3 loop is CASSPRTGGSYEQYF. For the CDR3, the DNA is TGTGCCAGCAGCCCGCGGACAGGGGGCTCCTACGAGCAGTACTTC.

This clone occurred a few times. The V gene is TRBV3-1 (or the pseudogene TRBV3-2), the J gene TRBJ1-2; the D gene is possibly TRBD1 (5 bases). Germline V gives CDR1 LGHDT, CDR2 YNNKEL (reference sequence). V was trimmed by 1 base and J by 8 bases, leaving 14 bases between them. The length of the CDR3 is 14 residues. CDR3 in DNA: TGTGCCAGCAGCCAAGGCGTGGGGCTAGGGGGCTACACCTTC. This encodes CASSQGVGLGGYTF.

This chain links TRBV11-1 with TRBJ2-5; TRBD1 is a possible D gene (5 bases). CDR1 and CDR2 (germline): SGHAT, FQDESV (reference sequence). Trimming removed 0 bases from V and 0 bases from J, with 11 bases in between. CDR3 length equals 16 residues. CDR3 in amino acids: CASSLAATANQETQYF. The CDR3, as DNA: TGTGCCAGCAGCTTAGCGGCGACAGCGAACCAAGAGACCCAGTACTTC.

The V gene is TRBV18, the J gene TRBJ2-5, with 7 bases identical to TRBD1. The J segment lost 5 bases and the V segment lost 6 bases, leaving 12 bases of the junction unmatched. The CDR3 is 15 amino acids. CDR1 and CDR2 (germline): KGHSH, LQKENI. The CDR3 spells CASSPSGQWDETQYF. The CDR3, as DNA: TGTGCCAGCTCCCCATCGGGACAGTGGGACGAGACCCAGTACTTC.

The chain is built from TRBV5-6 and TRBJ1-2, with 10 bases that match TRBD1. This CDR3 region has 15 residues. Germline CDR1 is SGHDT and CDR2 is YYEEEE. Germline trimming cut 5 bases from V and 8 bases from J; bases unmatched to any gene: 12. The CDR3: CASSYRGTGDGGYTF. CDR3 nucleotides: TGTGCCAGCAGTTACCGTGGGACAGGGGACGGGGGCTACACCTTC.

The chain combines TRBV10-3 with TRBJ1-4, with D possibly being TRBD1 (5 bases). Trimming took 2 bases from V and 2 from J, leaving 12 bases between them. Germline V gene lookup returns CDR1 ENHRY and CDR2 SYGVKD. CDR3 size: 16 residues. The CDR3 nucleotides are TGTGCCATCAGTGAGGTCGCAGGGCCTACTAATGAAAAACTGTTTTTT. Translating gives CAISEVAGPTNEKLFF.

This clone was picked up a small number of times. V gene TRBV7-2 combines with J gene TRBJ2-3, with D unclear. The V gene's germline CDR1 is SGHTA and CDR2 FQGNSA. CDR3 length: 13 residues. Trimming left V 0 bases short and J 9 bases short, with 10 bases between. The CDR3 DNA reads TGTGCCAGCAGCTTAGCAAACCGGGTCACGCAGTATTTT. It yields the protein CASSLANRVTQYF.

This chain joins TRBV3-1 (or the pseudogene TRBV3-2) and TRBJ2-2, with 13 bases matching TRBD2. V lost 0 bases, J lost 5 bases, and 6 bases stayed unmatched. CDR3 size: 18 residues. Per germline, CDR1 LGHDT and CDR2 YNNKEL (reference sequence). The CDR3 loop reads CASSQDYRTSGRTGELFF. CDR3 coding DNA: TGTGCCAGCAGCCAAGACTATCGGACTAGCGGGAGAACCGGGGAGCTGTTTTTT.

This clone was seen a single time. V usage is TRBV6-5 and J usage is TRBJ1-2; D remains unclear. Per germline, CDR1 MNHEY and CDR2 SVGAGI. This CDR3 has 15 residues. V was cut by 0 bases and J by 2 bases, with 10 bases left in between. CDR3 coding DNA: TGTGCCAGCAGTTACTCACCCAGTAGCAACTATGGCTACACCTTC. This gives the protein CASSYSPSSNYGYTF.

The chain joins TRBV21-1 to TRBJ2-7; the D call TRBD1 from the table was never checked on the DNA. TRBV21-1 is marked as a pseudogene. This CDR3 is built from 15 residues. The CDR3 DNA is TGTGCCAGCAGCATACCGAGGGGGAACTCCTACGAGCAGTACTTC. It yields the protein CASSIPRGNSYEQYF.

The genes are TRBV10-3 and TRBJ2-5; TRBD1 matches at 10 bases. Germline V gene lookup returns CDR1 ENHRY and CDR2 SYGVKD. There are 14 residues in the CDR3. Losses at the gene ends were 4 bases for V and 4 bases for J; bases not matched to a gene: 3. CDR3 nucleotide sequence: TGTGCCATCAGTGGGGGGGACAGGGGAGAGACCCAGTACTTC. Its translation: CAISGGDRGETQYF.